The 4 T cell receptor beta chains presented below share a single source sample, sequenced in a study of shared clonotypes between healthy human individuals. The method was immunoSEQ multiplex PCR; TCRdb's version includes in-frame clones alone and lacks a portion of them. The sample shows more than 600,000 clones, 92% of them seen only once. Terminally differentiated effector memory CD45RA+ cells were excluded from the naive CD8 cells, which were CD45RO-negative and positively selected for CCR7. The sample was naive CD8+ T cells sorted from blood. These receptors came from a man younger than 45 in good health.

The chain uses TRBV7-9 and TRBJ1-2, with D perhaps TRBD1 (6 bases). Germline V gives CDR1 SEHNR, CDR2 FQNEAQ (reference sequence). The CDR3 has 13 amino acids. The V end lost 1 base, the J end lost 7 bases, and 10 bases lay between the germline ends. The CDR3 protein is CASSLGQGSGYTF. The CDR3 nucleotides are TGTGCCAGCAGCTTAGGCCAGGGGAGTGGCTACACCTTC.

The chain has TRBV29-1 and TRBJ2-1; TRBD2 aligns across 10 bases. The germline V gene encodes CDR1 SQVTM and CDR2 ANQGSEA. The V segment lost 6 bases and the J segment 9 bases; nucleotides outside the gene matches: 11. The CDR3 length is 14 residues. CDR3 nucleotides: TGCAGCGTCACTCTAGCGGGAGTGCAGGGTGAGCAGTTCTTC. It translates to CSVTLAGVQGEQFF.

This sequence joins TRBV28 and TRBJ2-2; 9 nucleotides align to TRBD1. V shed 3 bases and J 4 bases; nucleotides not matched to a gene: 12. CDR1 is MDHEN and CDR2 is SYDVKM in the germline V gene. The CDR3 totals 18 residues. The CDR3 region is CASSFLPFTGGRTGELFF. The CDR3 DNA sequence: TGTGCCAGCAGTTTTCTACCCTTCACAGGGGGCCGCACCGGGGAGCTGTTTTTT.

The CDR3 region has the DNA TGTGCCAGCAGTTTTTTTGTGGCGGAGACCCAGTACTTC. Its translation is CASSFFVAETQYF. V is TRBV28 and J is TRBJ2-5; no clear D gene. V lost 3 bases to trimming and J lost 5 bases, with 10 bases between them. This CDR3 region has 13 residues. From germline, CDR1 is MDHEN and CDR2 SYDVKM.